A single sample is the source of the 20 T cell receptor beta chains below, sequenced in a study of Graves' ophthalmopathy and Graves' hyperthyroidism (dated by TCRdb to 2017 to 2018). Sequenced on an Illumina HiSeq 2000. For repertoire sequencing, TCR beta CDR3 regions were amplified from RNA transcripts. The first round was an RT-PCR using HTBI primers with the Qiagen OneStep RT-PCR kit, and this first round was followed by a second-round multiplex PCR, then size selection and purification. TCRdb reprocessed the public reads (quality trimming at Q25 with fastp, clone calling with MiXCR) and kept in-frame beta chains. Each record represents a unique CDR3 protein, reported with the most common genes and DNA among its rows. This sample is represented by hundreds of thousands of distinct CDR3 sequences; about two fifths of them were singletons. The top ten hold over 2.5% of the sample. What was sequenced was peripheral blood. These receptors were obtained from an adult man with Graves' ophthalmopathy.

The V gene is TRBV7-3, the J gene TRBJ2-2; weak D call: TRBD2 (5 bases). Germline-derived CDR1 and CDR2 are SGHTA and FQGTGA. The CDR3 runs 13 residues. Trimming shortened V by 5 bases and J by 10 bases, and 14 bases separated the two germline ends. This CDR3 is CASSPNSDEELFF. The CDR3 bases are TGTGCCAGCAGCCCTAATAGCGACGAGGAGCTGTTTTTT. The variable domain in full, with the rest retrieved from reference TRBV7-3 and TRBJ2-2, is GAGVSQTPSNKVTEKGKYVELRCDPISGHTALYWYRQSLGQGPEFLIYFQGTGAADDSGLPNDRFFAVRPEGSVSTLKIQRTERGDSAVYLCASSPNSDEELFFGEGSRLTVL.

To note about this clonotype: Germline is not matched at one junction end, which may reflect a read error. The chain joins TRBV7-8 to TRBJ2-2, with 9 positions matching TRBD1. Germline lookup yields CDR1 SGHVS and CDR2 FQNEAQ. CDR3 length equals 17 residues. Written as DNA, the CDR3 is TGCGCCAGCAGCCCAGGAGAGGGACAGGGGAACACCGGGGAGCTGTTTTTT. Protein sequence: CASSPGEGQGNTGELFF.

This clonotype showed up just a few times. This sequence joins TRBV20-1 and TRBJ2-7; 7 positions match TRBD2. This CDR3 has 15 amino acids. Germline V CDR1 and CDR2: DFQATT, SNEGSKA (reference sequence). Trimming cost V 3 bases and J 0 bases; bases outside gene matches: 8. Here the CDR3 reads CSARGRTSDSYEQYF. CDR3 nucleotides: TGCAGTGCTAGGGGTAGAACTAGCGACTCCTACGAGCAGTACTTC.

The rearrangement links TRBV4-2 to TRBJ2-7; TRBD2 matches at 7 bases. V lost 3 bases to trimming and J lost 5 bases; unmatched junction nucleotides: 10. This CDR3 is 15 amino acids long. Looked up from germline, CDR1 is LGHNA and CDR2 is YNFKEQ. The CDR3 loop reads CASSHTREGPDEQYF. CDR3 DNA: TGTGCCAGCAGCCACACCAGGGAGGGCCCGGACGAGCAGTACTTC.

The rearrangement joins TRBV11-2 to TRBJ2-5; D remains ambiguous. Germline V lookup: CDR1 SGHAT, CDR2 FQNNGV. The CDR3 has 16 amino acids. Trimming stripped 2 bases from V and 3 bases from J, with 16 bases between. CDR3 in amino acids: CASSLSGGLSKETQYF. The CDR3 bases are TGTGCCAGCAGCTTAAGTGGTGGCTTAAGTAAAGAGACCCAGTACTTC.

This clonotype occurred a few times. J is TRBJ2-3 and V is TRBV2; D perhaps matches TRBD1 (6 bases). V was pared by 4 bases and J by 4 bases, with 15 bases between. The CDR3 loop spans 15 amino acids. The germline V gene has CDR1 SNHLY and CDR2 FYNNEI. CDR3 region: CASSGLQGFADTQYF. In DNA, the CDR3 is TGTGCCAGCAGTGGTCTACAGGGCTTTGCAGATACGCAGTATTTT. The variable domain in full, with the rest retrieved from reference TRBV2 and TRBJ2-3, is EPEVTQTPSHQVTQMGQEVILRCVPISNHLYFYWYRQILGQKVEFLVSFYNNEISEKSEIFDDQFSVERPDGSNFTLKIRSTKLEDSAMYFCASSGLQGFADTQYFGPGTRLTVL.

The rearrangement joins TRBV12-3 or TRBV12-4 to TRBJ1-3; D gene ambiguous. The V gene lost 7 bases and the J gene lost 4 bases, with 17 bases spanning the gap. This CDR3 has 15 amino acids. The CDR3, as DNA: TGTGCCAGCATTAGAAAGGACCTGTCCGGAAACACCATATATTTT. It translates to CASIRKDLSGNTIYF.

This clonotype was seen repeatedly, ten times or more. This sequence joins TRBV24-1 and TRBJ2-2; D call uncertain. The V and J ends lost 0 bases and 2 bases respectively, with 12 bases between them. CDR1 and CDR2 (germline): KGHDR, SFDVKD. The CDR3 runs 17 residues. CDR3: CATSDLHLNGNTGELFF. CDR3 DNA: TGTGCCACCAGTGATTTGCACCTGAACGGCAACACCGGGGAGCTGTTTTTT.

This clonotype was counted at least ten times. The CDR3 spells CASSTPRRPYEQYF. CDR3 coding DNA: TGTGCCAGCAGTACACCCCGCCGCCCCTACGAGCAGTACTTC. The chain employs TRBV12-3 or TRBV12-4 and TRBJ2-7; D is ambiguous. CDR3 length: 14 amino acids. Trimming stripped 5 bases from V and 2 bases from J, with 13 bases between.

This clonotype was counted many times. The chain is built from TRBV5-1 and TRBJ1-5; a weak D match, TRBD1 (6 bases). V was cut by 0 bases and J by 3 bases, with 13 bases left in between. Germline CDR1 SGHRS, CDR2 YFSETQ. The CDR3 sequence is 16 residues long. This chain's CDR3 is CASSLEPQGNNQPQHF. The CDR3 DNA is TGCGCCAGCAGCTTGGAGCCCCAGGGGAACAATCAGCCCCAGCATTTT. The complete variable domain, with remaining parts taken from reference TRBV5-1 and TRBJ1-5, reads KAGVTQTPRYLIKTRGQQVTLSCSPISGHRSVSWYQQTPGQGLQFLFEYFSETQRNKGNFPGRFSGRQFSNSRSEMNVSTLELGDSALYLCASSLEPQGNNQPQHFGDGTRLSIL.

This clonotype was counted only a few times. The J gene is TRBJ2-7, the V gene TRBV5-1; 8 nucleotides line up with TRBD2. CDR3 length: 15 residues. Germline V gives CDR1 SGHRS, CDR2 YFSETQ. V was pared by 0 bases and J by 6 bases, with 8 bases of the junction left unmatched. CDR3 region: CASSLARTSNSEQYF. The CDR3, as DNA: TGCGCCAGCAGCTTGGCCCGGACTAGCAATTCCGAGCAGTACTTC.

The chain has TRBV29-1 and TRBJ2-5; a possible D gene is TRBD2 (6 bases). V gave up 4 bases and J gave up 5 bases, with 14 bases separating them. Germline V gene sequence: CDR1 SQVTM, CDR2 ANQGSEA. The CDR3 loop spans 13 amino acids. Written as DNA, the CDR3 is TGCAGCGTTGCGGGAGCGTGGCAGGAGACCCAGTACTTC. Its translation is CSVAGAWQETQYF.

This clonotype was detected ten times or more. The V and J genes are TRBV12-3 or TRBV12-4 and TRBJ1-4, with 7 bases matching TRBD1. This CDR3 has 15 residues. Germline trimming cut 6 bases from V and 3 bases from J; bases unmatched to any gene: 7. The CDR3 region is CASRRQGSPNEKLFF. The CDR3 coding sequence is TGTGCCAGCAGAAGACAGGGCAGTCCTAATGAAAAACTGTTTTTT.

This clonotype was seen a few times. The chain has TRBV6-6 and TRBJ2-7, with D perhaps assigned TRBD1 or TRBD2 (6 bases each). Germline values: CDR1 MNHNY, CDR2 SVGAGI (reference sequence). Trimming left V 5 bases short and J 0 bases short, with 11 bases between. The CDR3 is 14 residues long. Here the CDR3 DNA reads TGTGCCAGCAGTGACAGGACTACCTCCTACGAGCAGTACTTC. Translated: CASSDRTTSYEQYF.

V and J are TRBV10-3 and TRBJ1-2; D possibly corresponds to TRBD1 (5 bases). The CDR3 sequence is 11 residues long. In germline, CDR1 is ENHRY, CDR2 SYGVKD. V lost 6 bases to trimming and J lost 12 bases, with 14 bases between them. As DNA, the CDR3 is TGTGCCATCAGGACGGCGGGGGAAAACACCTTC. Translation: CAIRTAGENTF.

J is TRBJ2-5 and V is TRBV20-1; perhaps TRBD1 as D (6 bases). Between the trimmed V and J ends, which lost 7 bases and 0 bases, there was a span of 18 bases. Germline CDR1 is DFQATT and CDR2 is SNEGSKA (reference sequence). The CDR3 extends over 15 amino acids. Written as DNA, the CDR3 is TGCAGTGTCAAATCAGGGGCTATATACCAAGAGACCCAGTACTTC. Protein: CSVKSGAIYQETQYF.

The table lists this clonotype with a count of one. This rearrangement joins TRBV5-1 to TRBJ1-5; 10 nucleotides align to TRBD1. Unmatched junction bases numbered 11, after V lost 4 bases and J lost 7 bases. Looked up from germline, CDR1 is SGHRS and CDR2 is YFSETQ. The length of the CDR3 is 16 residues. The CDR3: CASSRGDRGRNQPQHF. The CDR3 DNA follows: TGCGCCAGCAGCCGGGGGGACAGGGGAAGGAACCAGCCCCAGCATTTT.

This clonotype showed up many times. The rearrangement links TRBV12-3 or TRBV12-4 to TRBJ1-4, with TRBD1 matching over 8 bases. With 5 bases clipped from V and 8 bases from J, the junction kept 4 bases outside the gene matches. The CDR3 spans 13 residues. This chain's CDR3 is CASSPRTGEKLFF. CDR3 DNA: TGTGCCAGCAGTCCGAGGACAGGGGAAAAACTGTTTTTT.

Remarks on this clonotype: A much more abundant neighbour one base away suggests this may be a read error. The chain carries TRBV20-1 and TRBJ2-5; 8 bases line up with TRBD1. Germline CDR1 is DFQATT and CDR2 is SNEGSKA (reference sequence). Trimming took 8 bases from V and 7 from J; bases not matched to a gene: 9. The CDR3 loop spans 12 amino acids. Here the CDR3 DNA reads TGCAGTATTGGACAGGGAGAAGGGACCCAGTACTTC. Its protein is CSIGQGEGTQYF.

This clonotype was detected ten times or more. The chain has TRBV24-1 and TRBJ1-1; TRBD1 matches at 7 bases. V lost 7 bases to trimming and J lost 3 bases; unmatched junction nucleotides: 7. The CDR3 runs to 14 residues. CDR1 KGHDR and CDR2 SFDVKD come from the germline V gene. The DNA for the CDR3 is TGTGCCACCAGAGAGACAGGGCTTGACACTGAAGCTTTCTTT. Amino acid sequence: CATRETGLDTEAFF.